This TCR beta chain was captured in a study of T cell repertoires in aging, cancer and after chemotherapy (dated by TCRdb to about 2019). Some background on the complete study: Donors spanned six age groups from 30 or younger to 70 or older, with at least three individuals per group. TCR repertoires from healthy donor controls were recorded over periods of several months to years and showed clear clonal overlap between repeated samplings. Millions of TCR reads were contained in the full dataset. To look at immunoaging and at how T cells reconstitute after chemotherapy, the study profiled TCR beta repertoires in peripheral blood from both healthy donors and cancer patients. A cohort of 218 cancer patients (around 94 with hematological and 124 with solid cancers) was assembled, and 100 or so healthy donors were included as a reference group. Overall study results and their limits: In healthy donors, the decline in TCR diversity with age was mainly due to loss of richness, whereas in cancer patients loss of evenness also played a role. Median generation probability increased over the chemotherapy interval in both cancer cohorts, suggesting repertoire reconstitution through rebound thymic output. Significantly lower blood TCR diversity and higher clonality were observed in untreated patients with hematological or solid cancers than in age-matched healthy donors. According to the authors, the repertoire data do not allow conclusions to be drawn about immunological memory after chemotherapy.

TCR beta rearrangements were amplified from genomic DNA extracted from peripheral blood rather than from sorted cells or RNA. A remark on this clonotype: Its antigen is still unknown. No qualities accompany the bases; no much larger clone lies one base away.

The junction carries 12 bases between V and J, which are trimmed by 0 bases and 1 base respectively. As encoded in the germline V gene (reference sequence), CDR1 is LNHNV while CDR2 is YYDKDF. CDR3 length: 17 amino acids, cysteine to phenylalanine. Solely the CDR3 DNA is kept, with 51 bases framed from the first base. Rearranged TRB sequences spanning V, D and J segments were amplified by multiplex touch-down PCR using a mixed TRB-A/B primer pool. Illumina adapters and sample indices were attached to the amplicons in two consecutive PCR reactions using Phusion HS II polymerase. Amplicons were gel-purified with the NucleoSpin Gel and PCR Clean-up kit, then checked with Qubit and an Agilent 2100 Bioanalyzer. Sequencing of the libraries was done on an Illumina MiSeq with paired-end, single-indexed 600-cycle runs. The paper's processing steps were these. Processing of the TRB sequences was carried out with MiXCR versions 2.12 and 3.0.5. Each unique CDR3 nucleotide sequence counted as one clone, and only productive sequences with at least two reads were retained. Shannon diversity, evenness, clonality (one minus evenness), and alpha-parameterized diversity profiles from alpha 0 to 5 were included as repertoire metrics. The IGoR algorithm was used to calculate generation probabilities of clones in the paired pre- and post-chemotherapy samples. The public reads were run again by TCRdb, first through fastp at Q25 and then through MiXCR, and only productive beta chains were kept. Every distinct CDR3 protein forms one entry, paired with its most common genes and DNA. Clone size and V and J calls follow TCRdb, not the original study. The sample table lists 10,000 to 15,000 distinct CDR3 sequences, approximately 40% of them with a count of one. In total, the top ten clones hold more than 6.5% of the sample.

This sequence was found in a human donor in good health. The donor label of this sample is uncertain. The sample taken for sequencing was blood. The chain was built from TRBV15 and TRBJ2-2; 5 matching bases give a weak D call of TRBD2. The DNA reads TGTGCCACCAGCAGAGATTTGAGGGTTGGGAACACCGGGGAGCTGTTTTTT. Its translation reads: CATSRDLRVGNTGELFF.